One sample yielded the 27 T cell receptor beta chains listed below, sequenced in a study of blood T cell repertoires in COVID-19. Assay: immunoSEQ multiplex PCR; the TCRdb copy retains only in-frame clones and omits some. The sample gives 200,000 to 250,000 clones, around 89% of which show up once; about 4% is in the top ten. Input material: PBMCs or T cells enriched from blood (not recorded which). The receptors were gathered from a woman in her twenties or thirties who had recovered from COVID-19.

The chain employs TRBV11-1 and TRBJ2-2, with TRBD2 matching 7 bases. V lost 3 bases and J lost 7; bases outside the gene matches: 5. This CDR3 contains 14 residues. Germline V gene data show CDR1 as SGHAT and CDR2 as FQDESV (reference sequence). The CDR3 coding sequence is TGTGCCAGCAGCTTGCGGGGGATGGGCGGGGAGCTGTTTTTT. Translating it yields CASSLRGMGGELFF.

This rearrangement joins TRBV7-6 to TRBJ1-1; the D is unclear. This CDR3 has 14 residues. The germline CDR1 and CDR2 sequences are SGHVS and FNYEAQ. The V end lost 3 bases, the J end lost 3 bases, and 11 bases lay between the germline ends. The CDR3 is CASSFSREDTEAFF. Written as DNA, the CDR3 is TGTGCCAGCAGCTTTTCTAGGGAGGACACTGAAGCTTTCTTT.

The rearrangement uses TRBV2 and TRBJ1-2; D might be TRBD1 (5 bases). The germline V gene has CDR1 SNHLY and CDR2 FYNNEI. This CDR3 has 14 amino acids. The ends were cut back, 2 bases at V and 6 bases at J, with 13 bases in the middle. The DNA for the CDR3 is TGTGCCAGCAGTGAACGGGGGGGATCGGATGGCTACACCTTC. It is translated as CASSERGGSDGYTF.

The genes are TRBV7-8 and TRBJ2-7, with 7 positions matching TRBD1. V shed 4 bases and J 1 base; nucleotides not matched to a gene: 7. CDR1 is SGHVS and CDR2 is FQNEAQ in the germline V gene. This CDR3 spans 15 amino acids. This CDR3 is CASSSYRTGSYEQYF. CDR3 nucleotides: TGTGCCAGCAGCTCCTACCGGACAGGTTCCTACGAGCAGTACTTC. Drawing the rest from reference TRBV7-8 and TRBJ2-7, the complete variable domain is GAGVSQSPRYKVAKRGQDVALRCDPISGHVSLFWYQQALGQGPEFLTYFQNEAQLDKSGLPSDRFFAERPEGSVSTLKIQRTQQEDSAVYLCASSSYRTGSYEQYFGPGTRLTVT.

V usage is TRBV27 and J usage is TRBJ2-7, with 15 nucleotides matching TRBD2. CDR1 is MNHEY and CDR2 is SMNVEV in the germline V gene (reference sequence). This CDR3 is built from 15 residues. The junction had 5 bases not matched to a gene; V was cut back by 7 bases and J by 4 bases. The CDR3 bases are TGTGCCAGCACCCCCGGACTAGCGGGAGGGTACGAGCAGTACTTC. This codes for CASTPGLAGGYEQYF.

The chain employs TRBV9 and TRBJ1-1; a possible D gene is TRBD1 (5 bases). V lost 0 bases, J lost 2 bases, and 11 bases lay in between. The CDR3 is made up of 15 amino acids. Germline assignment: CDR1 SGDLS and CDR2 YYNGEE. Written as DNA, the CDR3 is TGTGCCAGCAGCGTAGGGTACAGGCTAAACACTGAAGCTTTCTTT. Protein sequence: CASSVGYRLNTEAFF.

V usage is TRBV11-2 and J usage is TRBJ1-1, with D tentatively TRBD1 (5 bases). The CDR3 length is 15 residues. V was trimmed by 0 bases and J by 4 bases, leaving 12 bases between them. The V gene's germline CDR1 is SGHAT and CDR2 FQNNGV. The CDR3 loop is CASSLDWGLGTEAFF. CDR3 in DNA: TGTGCCAGCAGCTTAGATTGGGGACTAGGCACTGAAGCTTTCTTT.

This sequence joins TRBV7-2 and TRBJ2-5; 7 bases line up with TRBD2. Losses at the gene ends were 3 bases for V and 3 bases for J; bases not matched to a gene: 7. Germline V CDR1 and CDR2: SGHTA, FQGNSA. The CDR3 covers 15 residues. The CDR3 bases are TGTGCCAGCAGCTTGAGAAAGGGGACTAAAGAGACCCAGTACTTC. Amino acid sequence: CASSLRKGTKETQYF. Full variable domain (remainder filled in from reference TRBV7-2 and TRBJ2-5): GAGVSQSPSNKVTEKGKDVELRCDPISGHTALYWYRQSLGQGLEFLIYFQGNSAPDKSGLPSDRFSAERTGGSVSTLTIQRTQQEDSAVYLCASSLRKGTKETQYFGPGTRLLVL.

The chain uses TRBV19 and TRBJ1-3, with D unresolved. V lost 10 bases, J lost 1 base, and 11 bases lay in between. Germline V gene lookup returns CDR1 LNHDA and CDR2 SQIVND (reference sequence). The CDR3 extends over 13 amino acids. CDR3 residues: CATKPGSGNTIYF. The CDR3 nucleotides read TGTGCCACTAAACCAGGATCTGGAAACACCATATATTTT.

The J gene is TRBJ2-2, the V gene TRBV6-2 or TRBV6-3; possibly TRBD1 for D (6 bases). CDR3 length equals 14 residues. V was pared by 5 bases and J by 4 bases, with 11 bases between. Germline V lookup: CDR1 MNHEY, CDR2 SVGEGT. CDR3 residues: CASSRSGATGELFF. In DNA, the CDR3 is TGTGCCAGCAGTCGATCAGGGGCCACCGGGGAGCTGTTTTTT.

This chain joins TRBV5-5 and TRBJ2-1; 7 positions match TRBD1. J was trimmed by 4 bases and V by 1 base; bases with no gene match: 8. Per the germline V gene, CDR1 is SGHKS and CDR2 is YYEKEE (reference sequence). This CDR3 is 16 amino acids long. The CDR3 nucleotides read TGTGCCAGCAGCTTGATGTCGGGACAGAAGTACAATGAGCAGTTCTTC. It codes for CASSLMSGQKYNEQFF.

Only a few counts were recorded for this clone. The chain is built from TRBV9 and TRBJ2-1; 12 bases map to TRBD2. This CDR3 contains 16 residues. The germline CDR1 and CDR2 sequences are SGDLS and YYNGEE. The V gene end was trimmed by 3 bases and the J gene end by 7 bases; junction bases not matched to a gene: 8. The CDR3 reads CASSDYLAGGTNEQFF. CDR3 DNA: TGTGCCAGCAGCGACTACCTAGCGGGAGGGACAAATGAGCAGTTCTTC.

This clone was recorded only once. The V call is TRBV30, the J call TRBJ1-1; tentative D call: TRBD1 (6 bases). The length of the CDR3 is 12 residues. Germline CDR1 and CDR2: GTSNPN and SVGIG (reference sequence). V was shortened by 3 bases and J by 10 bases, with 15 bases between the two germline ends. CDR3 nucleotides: TGTGCCTGGAGCGGGGACACCCTCGGAGCTTTCTTT. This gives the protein CAWSGDTLGAFF.

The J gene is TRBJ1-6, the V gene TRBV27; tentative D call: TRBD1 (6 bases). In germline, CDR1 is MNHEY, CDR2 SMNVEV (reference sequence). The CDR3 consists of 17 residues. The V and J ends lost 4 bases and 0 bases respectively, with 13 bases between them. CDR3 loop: CASSSQGFSSYNSPLHF. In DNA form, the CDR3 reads TGTGCCAGCAGTTCACAGGGCTTTTCCTCCTATAATTCACCCCTCCACTTT.

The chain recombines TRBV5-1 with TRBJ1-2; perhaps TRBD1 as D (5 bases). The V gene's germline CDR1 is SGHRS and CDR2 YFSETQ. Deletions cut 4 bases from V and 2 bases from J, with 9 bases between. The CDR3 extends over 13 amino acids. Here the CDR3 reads CASSPDSNYGYTF. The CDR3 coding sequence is TGCGCCAGCAGCCCTGACAGCAACTATGGCTACACCTTC. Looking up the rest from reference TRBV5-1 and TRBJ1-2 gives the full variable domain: KAGVTQTPRYLIKTRGQQVTLSCSPISGHRSVSWYQQTPGQGLQFLFEYFSETQRNKGNFPGRFSGRQFSNSRSEMNVSTLELGDSALYLCASSPDSNYGYTFGSGTRLTVV.

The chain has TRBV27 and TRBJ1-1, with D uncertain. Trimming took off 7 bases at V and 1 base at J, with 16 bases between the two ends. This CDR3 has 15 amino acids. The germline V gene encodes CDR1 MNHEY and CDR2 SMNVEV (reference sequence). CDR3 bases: TGTGCCAGCAAACCCGGCGGTGTCGGGAACACTGAAGCTTTCTTT. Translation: CASKPGGVGNTEAFF.

CDR3 nucleotides: TGCAGCGTCGGACTTACCGTTGAAGCTTTCTTT. Encoded protein: CSVGLTVEAFF. The chain has TRBV29-1 and TRBJ1-1; D ambiguous. Between the trimmed V and J ends, which lost 6 bases and 7 bases, there was a span of 12 bases. The CDR3 has 11 residues. Germline CDR1 SQVTM, CDR2 ANQGSEA.

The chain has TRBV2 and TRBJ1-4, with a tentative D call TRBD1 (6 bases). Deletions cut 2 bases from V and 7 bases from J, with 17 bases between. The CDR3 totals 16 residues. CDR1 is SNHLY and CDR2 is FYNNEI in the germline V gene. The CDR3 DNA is TGTGCCAGCAGTGAAAGGTCGGGTGCAGGGGTTGAAAAACTGTTTTTT. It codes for CASSERSGAGVEKLFF. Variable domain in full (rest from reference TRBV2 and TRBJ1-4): EPEVTQTPSHQVTQMGQEVILRCVPISNHLYFYWYRQILGQKVEFLVSFYNNEISEKSEIFDDQFSVERPDGSNFTLKIRSTKLEDSAMYFCASSERSGAGVEKLFFGSGTQLSVL.

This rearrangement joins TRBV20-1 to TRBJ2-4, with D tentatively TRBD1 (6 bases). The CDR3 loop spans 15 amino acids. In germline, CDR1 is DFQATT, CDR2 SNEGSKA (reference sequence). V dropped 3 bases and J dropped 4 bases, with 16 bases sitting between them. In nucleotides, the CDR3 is TGCAGTGCTAGTGGAGGACAGAATCCTAAAAACATTCAGTACTTC. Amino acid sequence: CSASGGQNPKNIQYF.

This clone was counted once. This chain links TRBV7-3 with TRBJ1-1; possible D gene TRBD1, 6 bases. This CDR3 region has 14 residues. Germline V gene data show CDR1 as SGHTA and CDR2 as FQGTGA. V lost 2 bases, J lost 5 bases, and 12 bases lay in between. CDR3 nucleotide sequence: TGTGCCAGCAGCTTATATTCCAGGGGAACTGAAGCTTTCTTT. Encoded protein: CASSLYSRGTEAFF.

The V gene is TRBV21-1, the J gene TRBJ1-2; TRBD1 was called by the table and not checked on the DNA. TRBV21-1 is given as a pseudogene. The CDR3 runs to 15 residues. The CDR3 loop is CASPWTAKRQNGYTF. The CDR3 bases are TGTGCCAGCCCCTGGACAGCCAAAAGACAAAATGGCTACACCTTC.

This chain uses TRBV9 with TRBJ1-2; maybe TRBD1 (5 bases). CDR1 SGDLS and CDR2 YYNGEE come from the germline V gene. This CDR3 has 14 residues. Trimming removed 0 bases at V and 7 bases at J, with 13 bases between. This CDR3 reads CASSVEVPGGGYTF. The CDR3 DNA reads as TGTGCCAGCAGCGTAGAGGTTCCGGGGGGTGGCTACACCTTC. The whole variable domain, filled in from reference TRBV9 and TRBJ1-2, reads DSGVTQTPKHLITATGQRVTLRCSPRSGDLSVYWYQQSLDQGLQFLIQYYNGEERAKGNILERFSAQQFPDLHSELNLSSLELGDSALYFCASSVEVPGGGYTFGSGTRLTVV.

The CDR3 reads CASSFRADTQYF. CDR3 bases: TGTGCCAGCAGCTTCCGAGCAGATACGCAGTATTTT. This chain connects TRBV7-9 to TRBJ2-3; D gene ambiguous. The length of the CDR3 is 12 residues. Between the trimmed V and J ends, which lost 3 bases and 4 bases, there was a span of 5 bases. Germline-derived CDR1 and CDR2 are SEHNR and FQNEAQ (reference sequence).

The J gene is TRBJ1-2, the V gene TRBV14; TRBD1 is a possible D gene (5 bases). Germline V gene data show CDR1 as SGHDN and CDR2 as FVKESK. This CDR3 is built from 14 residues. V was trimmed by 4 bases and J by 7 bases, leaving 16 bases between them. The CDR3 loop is CASSPSPGLLGYTF. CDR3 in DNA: TGTGCCAGCAGCCCGAGCCCAGGGCTACTTGGCTACACCTTC.

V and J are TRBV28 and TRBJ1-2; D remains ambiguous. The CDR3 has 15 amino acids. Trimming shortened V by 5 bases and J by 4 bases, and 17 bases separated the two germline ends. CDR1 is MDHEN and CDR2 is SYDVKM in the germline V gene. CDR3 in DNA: TGTGCCAGCAGTGACTCGAGCGTAGGACTCTATGGCTACACCTTC. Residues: CASSDSSVGLYGYTF.

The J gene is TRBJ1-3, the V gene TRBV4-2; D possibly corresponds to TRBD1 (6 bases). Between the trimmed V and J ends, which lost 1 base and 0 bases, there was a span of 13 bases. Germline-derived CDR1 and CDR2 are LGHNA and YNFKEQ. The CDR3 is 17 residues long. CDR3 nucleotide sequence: TGTGCCAGCAGCCAAGGAGTCCTAGGGGGCTCTGGAAACACCATATATTTT. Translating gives CASSQGVLGGSGNTIYF.

The CDR3 reads CASRYRDRQNYGYTF. In DNA form, the CDR3 reads TGTGCCAGCAGGTACCGGGACAGACAAAACTATGGCTACACCTTC. The V gene is TRBV28, the J gene TRBJ1-2; 7 bases agree with TRBD1. Germline V lookup: CDR1 MDHEN, CDR2 SYDVKM. Germline trimming cut 6 bases from V and 2 bases from J; bases unmatched to any gene: 9. This CDR3 is built from 15 residues.